The 32 T cell receptor beta chains reported below all come from one sample, sequenced in a study of blood T cell dynamics during melanoma immunotherapy. Repertoires were generated with immunoSEQ multiplex PCR, while TCRdb's copy carries only in-frame clones and drops some. This sample carries approximately 15,000 clones, 92% of them seen once, and the ten largest clones take roughly 0.92%. The time point denotes: week 3, after first cycle of checkpoint inhibitor. Specimen: blood, collected from a patient treated with checkpoint blockade. All receptors derive from a human donor with melanoma.

The chain uses TRBV7-9 and TRBJ2-6; D is uncertain. Germline V gives CDR1 SEHNR, CDR2 FQNEAQ (reference sequence). The CDR3 totals 14 residues. V gave up 1 base and J gave up 3 bases, with 4 bases separating them. As DNA, the CDR3 is TGTGCCAGCAGCTTAGTTGGTGGGGCCAACGTCCTGACTTTC. This encodes CASSLVGGANVLTF.

The V and J genes are TRBV7-8 and TRBJ2-4; TRBD2 aligns across 7 bases. J gave up 0 bases and V 2 bases, and 7 bases lay outside the gene matches. Germline V gene lookup returns CDR1 SGHVS and CDR2 FQNEAQ. The length of the CDR3 is 17 residues. The CDR3 DNA sequence: TGTGCCAGCAGCTTAATTAGCGGGCCTCTAGCCAAAAACATTCAGTACTTC. It is translated as CASSLISGPLAKNIQYF.

This clone showed up just a few times. V usage is TRBV19 and J usage is TRBJ1-5; TRBD1 might be the D (6 bases). The CDR3 totals 15 residues. CDR1 and CDR2 (germline): LNHDA, SQIVND (reference sequence). Trimming removed 3 bases at V and 4 bases at J, with 13 bases between. CDR3 sequence reads: CASSMGRGRNQPQHF. DNA for the CDR3: TGTGCCAGTAGTATGGGCAGGGGCCGGAATCAGCCCCAGCATTTT.

V and J are TRBV9 and TRBJ2-3; TRBD2 matches 10 bases. This CDR3 has 15 amino acids. CDR1 SGDLS and CDR2 YYNGEE come from the germline V gene. The ends lost 5 bases at V and 1 base at J; junction bases unmatched: 4. For the CDR3, the DNA is TGTGCCAGCAGTCTTGGGACTAGCGGCACAGATACGCAGTATTTT. Protein product: CASSLGTSGTDTQYF.

V is TRBV7-8 and J is TRBJ1-6, with 7 nucleotides matching TRBD1. The CDR3 is 18 amino acids. Trimming at V came to 3 bases and at J to 0 bases, leaving 8 bases not matched to a gene. Looked up from germline, CDR1 is SGHVS and CDR2 is FQNEAQ. As DNA, the CDR3 is TGTGCCAGCAGCTTTCATTTAAGGGACAGCTCCTATAATTCACCCCTCCACTTT. Translation: CASSFHLRDSSYNSPLHF. Together with reference TRBV7-8 and TRBJ1-6, the CDR3 gives the full variable domain: GAGVSQSPRYKVAKRGQDVALRCDPISGHVSLFWYQQALGQGPEFLTYFQNEAQLDKSGLPSDRFFAERPEGSVSTLKIQRTQQEDSAVYLCASSFHLRDSSYNSPLHFGNGTRLTVT.

The chain is built from TRBV6-6 and TRBJ2-7; tentatively, D is TRBD1 (6 bases). Germline V gives CDR1 MNHNY, CDR2 SVGAGI (reference sequence). There are 15 residues in the CDR3. The V end lost 6 bases, the J end lost 3 bases, and 18 bases lay between the germline ends. The CDR3 DNA is TGTGCCAGCAGCGGGACACGTCCCCAGTACTACGAGCAGTACTTC. Its translation is CASSGTRPQYYEQYF.

The gene calls are TRBV6-1 and TRBJ1-1; 7 bases line up with TRBD1. The CDR3 sequence is 13 residues long. The V segment lost 4 bases and the J segment 5 bases; nucleotides outside the gene matches: 4. Germline V gives CDR1 MNHNS, CDR2 SASEGT. The CDR3 DNA sequence: TGTGCCAGCAGTGCGACAGGGAGAACTGAAGCTTTCTTT. Its protein is CASSATGRTEAFF.

The J gene is TRBJ2-3, the V gene TRBV2, with 9 positions matching TRBD1. Germline V gene data show CDR1 as SNHLY and CDR2 as FYNNEI. The CDR3 covers 15 residues. The ends lost 6 bases at V and 0 bases at J; junction bases unmatched: 4. The DNA for the CDR3 is TGTGCCAGCAGGTGGACAGGGGTAAGCACAGATACGCAGTATTTT. It codes for CASRWTGVSTDTQYF.

The CDR3, as DNA: TGCGCCAGCAGCCAAGATCATCTGCCCAATGAGCAGTTCTTC. Translating gives CASSQDHLPNEQFF. The chain links TRBV4-1 to TRBJ2-1, with D hard to call. V was clipped by 0 bases and J by 6 bases, with 9 bases between them. This CDR3 comprises 14 residues. Germline loops: CDR1 MGHRA, CDR2 YSYEKL.

V usage is TRBV13 and J usage is TRBJ2-7; 7 bases line up with TRBD1. This CDR3 is 15 amino acids long. V trimming: 5 bases; J trimming: 7 bases; junction bases outside the gene matches: 14. Germline V gene lookup returns CDR1 PRHDT and CDR2 FYEKMQ (reference sequence). The CDR3 spells CASSRRAGGIGEQYF. The CDR3 bases are TGTGCCAGCAGCCGACGGGCAGGGGGAATTGGGGAGCAGTACTTC.

The rearrangement uses TRBV18 and TRBJ1-5, with no clear D. V was pared by 2 bases and J by 7 bases, with 12 bases between. This CDR3 contains 14 residues. Germline CDR1 KGHSH, CDR2 LQKENI. CDR3 region: CASSPMSGSQPQHF. The CDR3 DNA sequence: TGTGCCAGCTCACCAATGTCAGGTAGCCAGCCCCAGCATTTT.

The rearrangement links TRBV14 to TRBJ1-1; D is ambiguous. Trimming pared 4 bases from V and 4 bases from J, leaving 13 bases between. Germline V gene sequence: CDR1 SGHDN, CDR2 FVKESK. There are 14 residues in the CDR3. CDR3 protein: CASSLAFGGTEAFF. Here the CDR3 DNA reads TGTGCCAGCAGCCTAGCCTTCGGAGGCACTGAAGCTTTCTTT.

On this clone itself: Its ends do not fully match the called genes, so a read error is possible. The chain links TRBV29-1 to TRBJ2-7; no clear D. Looked up from germline, CDR1 is SQVTM and CDR2 is ANQGSEA. This CDR3 contains 10 residues. DNA of the CDR3: TGCAGCGTTAAAGACTACGAGCAGTACTTC. This codes for CSVKDYEQYF.

The rearrangement links TRBV5-1 to TRBJ2-2, with 9 bases identical to TRBD1. Germline V gene data show CDR1 as SGHRS and CDR2 as YFSETQ. The CDR3 runs 16 residues. Losses at the gene ends were 2 bases for V and 3 bases for J; bases not matched to a gene: 5. Here the CDR3 reads CASSFTQGADTGELFF. The CDR3, as DNA: TGCGCCAGCAGCTTTACACAGGGGGCTGACACCGGGGAGCTGTTTTTT.

The chain recombines TRBV15 with TRBJ2-7, with 7 bases fitting TRBD2. CDR1 is LNHNV and CDR2 is YYDKDF in the germline V gene (reference sequence). The CDR3 loop spans 15 amino acids. J lost 2 bases, V lost 0 bases, and 4 bases had no gene match. The CDR3 is CATSRERGTPYEQYF. The CDR3 DNA sequence: TGTGCCACCAGCAGAGAGCGGGGGACTCCCTACGAGCAGTACTTC.

This clone has a single count. The rearrangement joins TRBV25-1 to TRBJ2-7; TRBD1 is a possible D gene (6 bases). V shed 7 bases and J shed 2 bases, with 12 bases lying between them. The CDR3 covers 13 residues. Germline assignment: CDR1 MGHDK and CDR2 SYGVNS. The CDR3 reads CASIGTGPYEQYF. The CDR3 region has the DNA TGTGCCAGCATTGGCACAGGGCCCTACGAGCAGTACTTC.

The chain couples TRBV30 to TRBJ2-3, with TRBD2 as a possible D gene (8 bases). The CDR3 is 18 residues long. In germline, CDR1 is GTSNPN, CDR2 SVGIG (reference sequence). V lost 0 bases and J lost 4, with 23 bases in between. The DNA of the CDR3 is TGTGCCTGGAGTGTCGGGGTCCTTGGGACTAGGGGGCCAGATACGCAGTATTTT. Encoded protein: CAWSVGVLGTRGPDTQYF.

The chain employs TRBV11-3 and TRBJ1-1, with TRBD1 identical over 7 bases. The CDR3 length is 14 residues. J lost 1 base, V lost 5 bases, and 4 bases had no gene match. The germline CDR1 and CDR2 sequences are SGHNT and YENEEA. The CDR3 is CASSRRDRNTEAFF. DNA of the CDR3: TGTGCCAGCAGCCGCCGGGACAGGAACACTGAAGCTTTCTTT.

This rearrangement joins TRBV9 to TRBJ1-2; D is unclear. This CDR3 is 15 amino acids long. Per germline, CDR1 SGDLS and CDR2 YYNGEE. Trimming removed 0 bases at V and 5 bases at J, with 14 bases between. The CDR3 region is CASSVDPGRSYGYTF. For the CDR3, the DNA is TGTGCCAGCAGCGTAGATCCTGGGCGGTCATATGGCTACACCTTC.

The chain links TRBV30 to TRBJ1-3; D unresolved. CDR1 and CDR2 from the germline V gene are GTSNPN and SVGIG (reference sequence). Trimming took 2 bases from V and 0 from J, leaving 8 bases between them. The CDR3 is 14 amino acids. CDR3 in DNA: TGTGCCTGGAGTATTGCACACTCTGGAAACACCATATATTTT. It codes for CAWSIAHSGNTIYF. Full variable domain (remainder filled in from reference TRBV30 and TRBJ1-3): SQTIHQWPATLVQPVGSPLSLECTVEGTSNPNLYWYRQAAGRGLQLLFYSVGIGQISSEVPQNLSASRPQDRQFILSSKKLLLSDSGFYLCAWSIAHSGNTIYFGEGSWLTVV.

V usage is TRBV6-1 and J usage is TRBJ2-1; D unresolved. Trimming took 2 bases from V and 12 from J, leaving 8 bases between them. Germline CDR1 reads MNHNS; CDR2 reads SASEGT. The CDR3 totals 11 residues. The CDR3 protein is CASSESWRQFF. The CDR3 region has the DNA TGTGCCAGCAGTGAATCCTGGAGGCAGTTCTTC.

V usage is TRBV5-6 and J usage is TRBJ1-1; D may be TRBD1 (5 bases). V was pared by 1 base and J by 7 bases, with 17 bases between. The germline V gene encodes CDR1 SGHDT and CDR2 YYEEEE. CDR3 length equals 15 residues. CDR3 coding DNA: TGTGCCAGCAGCTTGTACGGCAGGGAGGTTCGTGAAGCTTTCTTT. Translated, it gives CASSLYGREVREAFF.

The CDR3 is CAWSPGHHGTEAFF. For the CDR3, the DNA is TGTGCCTGGAGCCCCGGCCACCACGGCACTGAAGCTTTCTTT. This sequence joins TRBV30 and TRBJ1-1; D remains ambiguous. The germline CDR1 and CDR2 sequences are GTSNPN and SVGIG (reference sequence). Trimming pared 3 bases from V and 4 bases from J, leaving 15 bases between. There are 14 residues in the CDR3.

The V gene is TRBV2, the J gene TRBJ2-1; TRBD2 aligns across 8 bases. The CDR3 consists of 15 residues. Germline values: CDR1 SNHLY, CDR2 FYNNEI. V was clipped by 4 bases and J by 4 bases; unmatched bases: 6. DNA for the CDR3: TGTGCCAGCAGTGTAACGGGGGGGCCATACAATGAGCAGTTCTTC. Protein sequence: CASSVTGGPYNEQFF. Full variable domain (missing parts from reference TRBV2 and TRBJ2-1): EPEVTQTPSHQVTQMGQEVILRCVPISNHLYFYWYRQILGQKVEFLVSFYNNEISEKSEIFDDQFSVERPDGSNFTLKIRSTKLEDSAMYFCASSVTGGPYNEQFFGPGTRLTVL.

This chain links TRBV9 with TRBJ2-7, with a possible D match to TRBD1 (5 bases). Trimming left V 0 bases short and J 6 bases short, with 25 bases between. Germline CDR1 and CDR2: SGDLS and YYNGEE. The CDR3 sequence is 18 residues long. The CDR3 loop is CASSVDLNPTGSSLEQYF. DNA for the CDR3: TGTGCCAGCAGCGTAGACCTTAACCCTACAGGATCTTCTCTCGAGCAGTACTTC.

The chain employs TRBV19 and TRBJ1-2; 7 bases match TRBD1. Germline CDR1 LNHDA, CDR2 SQIVND (reference sequence). Trimming cost V 3 bases and J 5 bases; bases outside gene matches: 12. The CDR3 loop spans 16 amino acids. CDR3 in DNA: TGTGCCAGTAGTATGGGGACAGCTCTTTCAGGTTATGGCTACACCTTC. Amino acids: CASSMGTALSGYGYTF.

The rearrangement joins TRBV19 to TRBJ2-1; D might be TRBD2 (5 bases). V was shortened by 5 bases and J by 5 bases, with 16 bases between the two germline ends. Germline-derived CDR1 and CDR2 are LNHDA and SQIVND (reference sequence). The CDR3 contains 15 residues. As DNA, the CDR3 is TGTGCCAGTAGTGCCCGGACTGGGAATAACAATGAGCAGTTCTTC. It codes for CASSARTGNNNEQFF.

V and J are TRBV9 and TRBJ2-2; possible D gene TRBD2, 6 bases. V dropped 3 bases and J dropped 2 bases, with 11 bases sitting between them. CDR3 length equals 15 residues. Germline values: CDR1 SGDLS, CDR2 YYNGEE. The chain's CDR3 is CASSARDLNTGELFF. CDR3 nucleotides: TGTGCCAGCAGCGCCCGGGACTTAAACACCGGGGAGCTGTTTTTT.

This clone appeared a single time. The chain joins TRBV10-1 to TRBJ2-5; 7 nucleotides match TRBD1. The CDR3 consists of 13 residues. V shed 9 bases, J shed 2 bases, and the junction held 6 bases outside the gene matches. Germline CDR1 and CDR2: WNHNN and SYGVQD (reference sequence). CDR3 nucleotide sequence: TGCGCCAGTTCAGGGGGATTACAAGAGACCCAGTACTTC. Its protein is CASSGGLQETQYF.

The V and J genes are TRBV28 and TRBJ2-7; D might be TRBD1 (6 bases). CDR3 size: 13 residues. The germline V and J ends were trimmed by 4 bases and 8 bases, with 15 bases remaining between them. Germline values: CDR1 MDHEN, CDR2 SYDVKM. The CDR3 DNA follows: TGTGCCAGCAGTTCAGGACAGCCGCCCCAGCAGTACTTC. As protein: CASSSGQPPQQYF. Full variable domain (outside the CDR3, taken from reference TRBV28 and TRBJ2-7): DVKVTQSSRYLVKRTGEKVFLECVQDMDHENMFWYRQDPGLGLRLIYFSYDVKMKEKGDIPEGYSVSREKKERFSLILESASTNQTSMYLCASSSGQPPQQYFGPGTRLTVT.

The chain carries TRBV5-1 and TRBJ2-7; a possible D gene is TRBD1 (5 bases). Per the germline V gene, CDR1 is SGHRS and CDR2 is YFSETQ. Between the trimmed V and J ends, which lost 0 bases and 9 bases, there was a span of 16 bases. CDR3 size: 14 residues. The CDR3 loop reads CASSLGGPLTGQYF. The CDR3 DNA is TGCGCCAGCAGCTTGGGGGGCCCCCTTACGGGGCAGTACTTC.

This chain joins TRBV28 and TRBJ2-3; possibly TRBD2 for D (6 bases). V was clipped by 8 bases and J by 4 bases, with 19 bases between them. CDR1 is MDHEN, CDR2 SYDVKM, per germline. The CDR3 totals 15 residues. Here the CDR3 reads CASLGGGAGADTQYF. The CDR3 DNA is TGTGCCAGCTTGGGGGGAGGAGCGGGTGCAGATACGCAGTATTTT.